This TCR beta chain was captured by sequencing in a study of identical twins. Germline values: CDR1 MNHNS, CDR2 SASEGT. Trimming left V 7 bases short and J 0 bases short, with 26 bases between. The CDR3 is made up of 19 amino acids. General study points: Zero-insertion results could be subject to partial confounding by invariant MAIT and iNKT cells. Abundant beta clonotypes from cord blood had fewer insertions, unlike memory repertoires, which showed none.

Donors were all healthy Caucasians. A few counts support this clonotype. Its antigen remains unidentified. One entry per CDR3 protein, called by TCRdb with MiXCR from the 5' RACE reads. The data contain around 1.7 million distinct CDR3 sequences, around 29% of them singletons. The source is a newborn girl in good health. Sequenced sample: cord blood. The chain uses TRBV6-1 and TRBJ2-3, with D perhaps TRBD2 (5 bases). This chain's CDR3 is CASKKTPRVGEGSTDTQYF. CDR3 DNA sequence: TGTGCCAGCAAGAAAACTCCGCGTGTAGGAGAGGGAAGCACAGATACGCAGTATTTT.